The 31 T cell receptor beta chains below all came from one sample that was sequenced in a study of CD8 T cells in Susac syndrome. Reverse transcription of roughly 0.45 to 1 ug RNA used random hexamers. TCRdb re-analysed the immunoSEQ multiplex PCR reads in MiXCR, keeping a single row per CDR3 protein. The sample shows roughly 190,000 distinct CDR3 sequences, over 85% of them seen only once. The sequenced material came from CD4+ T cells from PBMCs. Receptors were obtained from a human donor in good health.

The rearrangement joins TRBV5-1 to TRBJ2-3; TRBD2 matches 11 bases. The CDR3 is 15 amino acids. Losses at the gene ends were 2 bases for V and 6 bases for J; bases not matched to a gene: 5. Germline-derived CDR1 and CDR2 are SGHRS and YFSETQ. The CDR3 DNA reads TGCGCCAGCAGCTTTAGCGGGGGGGCCTTGGATACGCAGTATTTT. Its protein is CASSFSGGALDTQYF. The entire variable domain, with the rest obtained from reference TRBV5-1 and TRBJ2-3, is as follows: KAGVTQTPRYLIKTRGQQVTLSCSPISGHRSVSWYQQTPGQGLQFLFEYFSETQRNKGNFPGRFSGRQFSNSRSEMNVSTLELGDSALYLCASSFSGGALDTQYFGPGTRLTVL.

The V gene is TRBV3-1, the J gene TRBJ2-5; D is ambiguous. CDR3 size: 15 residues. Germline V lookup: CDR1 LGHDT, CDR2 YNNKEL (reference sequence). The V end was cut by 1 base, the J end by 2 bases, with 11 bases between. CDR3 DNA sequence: TGTGCCAGCAGCCAAGGGCAACTCCCTCAAGAGACCCAGTACTTC. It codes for CASSQGQLPQETQYF.

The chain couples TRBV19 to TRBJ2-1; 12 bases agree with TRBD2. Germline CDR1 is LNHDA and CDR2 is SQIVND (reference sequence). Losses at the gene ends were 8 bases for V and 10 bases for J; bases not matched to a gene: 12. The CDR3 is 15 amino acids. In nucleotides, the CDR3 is TGTGCCAGTGCCGAGACTAGCGGGGGCAGAAGGGAGCAGTTCTTC. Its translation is CASAETSGGRREQFF. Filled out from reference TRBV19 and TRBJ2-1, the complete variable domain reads DGGITQSPKYLFRKEGQNVTLSCEQNLNHDAMYWYRQDPGQGLRLIYYSQIVNDFQKGDIAEGYSVSREKKESFPLTVTSAQKNPTAFYLCASAETSGGRREQFFGPGTRLTVL.

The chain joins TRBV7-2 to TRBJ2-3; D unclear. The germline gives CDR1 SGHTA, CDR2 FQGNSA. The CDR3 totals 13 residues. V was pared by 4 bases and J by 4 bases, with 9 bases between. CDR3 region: CASSWPKSDTQYF. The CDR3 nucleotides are TGTGCCAGCAGCTGGCCCAAATCAGATACGCAGTATTTT.

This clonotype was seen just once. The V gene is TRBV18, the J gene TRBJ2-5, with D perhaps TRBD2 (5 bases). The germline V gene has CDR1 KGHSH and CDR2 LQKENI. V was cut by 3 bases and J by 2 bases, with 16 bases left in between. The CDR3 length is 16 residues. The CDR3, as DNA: TGTGCCAGCTCACCGGTTCGGGCGGGCAGTCAAGAGACCCAGTACTTC. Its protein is CASSPVRAGSQETQYF.

CDR3 protein: CASTLTSGREAFF. The DNA for the CDR3 is TGTGCCAGTACTCTCACCTCGGGCAGAGAAGCTTTCTTT. This rearrangement joins TRBV19 to TRBJ1-1, with D unclear. Germline V gives CDR1 LNHDA, CDR2 SQIVND (reference sequence). The CDR3 runs to 13 residues. Trimming stripped 7 bases from V and 8 bases from J, with 17 bases between.

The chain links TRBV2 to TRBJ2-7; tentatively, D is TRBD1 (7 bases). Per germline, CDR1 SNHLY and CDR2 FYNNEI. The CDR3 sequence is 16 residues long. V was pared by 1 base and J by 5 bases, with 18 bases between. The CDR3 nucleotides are TGTGCCAGCAGTGAAGGAAGGTCAGGGGGGTTCAACGAGCAGTACTTC. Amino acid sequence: CASSEGRSGGFNEQYF.

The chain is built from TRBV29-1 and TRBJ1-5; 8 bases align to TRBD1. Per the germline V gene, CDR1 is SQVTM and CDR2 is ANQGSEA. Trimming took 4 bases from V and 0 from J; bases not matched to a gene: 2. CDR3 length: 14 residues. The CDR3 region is CSVVGQGSNQPQHF. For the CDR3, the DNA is TGCAGCGTTGTTGGACAGGGTAGCAATCAGCCCCAGCATTTT.

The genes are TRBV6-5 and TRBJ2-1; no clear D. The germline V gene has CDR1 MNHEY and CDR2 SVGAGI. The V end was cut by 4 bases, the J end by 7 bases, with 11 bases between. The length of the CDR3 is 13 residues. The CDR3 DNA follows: TGTGCCAGCAGTTGGACCCCACAGAATGAGCAGTTCTTC. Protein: CASSWTPQNEQFF.

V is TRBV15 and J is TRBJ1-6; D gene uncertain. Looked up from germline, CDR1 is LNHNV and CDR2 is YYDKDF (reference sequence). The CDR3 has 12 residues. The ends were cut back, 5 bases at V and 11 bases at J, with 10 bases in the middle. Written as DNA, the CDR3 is TGTGCCACCAGCTCCTCATTCCCACCCCTCCACTTT. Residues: CATSSSFPPLHF.

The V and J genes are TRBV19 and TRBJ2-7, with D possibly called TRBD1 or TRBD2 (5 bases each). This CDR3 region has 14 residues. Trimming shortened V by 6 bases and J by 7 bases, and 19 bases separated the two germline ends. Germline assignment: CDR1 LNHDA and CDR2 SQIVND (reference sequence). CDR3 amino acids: CASRPDGASFEQYF. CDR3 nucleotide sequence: TGTGCCAGTAGACCAGACGGGGCGAGCTTTGAGCAGTACTTC. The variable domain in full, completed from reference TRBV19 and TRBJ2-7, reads DGGITQSPKYLFRKEGQNVTLSCEQNLNHDAMYWYRQDPGQGLRLIYYSQIVNDFQKGDIAEGYSVSREKKESFPLTVTSAQKNPTAFYLCASRPDGASFEQYFGPGTRLTVT.

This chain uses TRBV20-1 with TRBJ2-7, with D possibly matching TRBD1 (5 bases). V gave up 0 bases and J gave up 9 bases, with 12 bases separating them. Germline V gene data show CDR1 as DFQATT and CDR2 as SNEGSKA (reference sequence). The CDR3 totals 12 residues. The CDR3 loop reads CSAREANRRQYF. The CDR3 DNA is TGCAGTGCTAGAGAGGCTAACAGGAGGCAGTACTTC.

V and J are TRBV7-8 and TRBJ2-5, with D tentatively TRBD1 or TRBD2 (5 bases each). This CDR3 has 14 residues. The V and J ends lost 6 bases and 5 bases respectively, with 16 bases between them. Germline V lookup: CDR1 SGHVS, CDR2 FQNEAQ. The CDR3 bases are TGTGCCAGCAGAAAGAGGGGTATGGGGGAGACCCAGTACTTC. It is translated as CASRKRGMGETQYF.

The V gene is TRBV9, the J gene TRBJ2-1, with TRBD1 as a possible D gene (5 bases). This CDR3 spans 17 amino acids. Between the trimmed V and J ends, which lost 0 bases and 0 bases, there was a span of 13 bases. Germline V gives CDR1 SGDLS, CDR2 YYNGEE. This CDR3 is CASSVEGWTHSYNEQFF. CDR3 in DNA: TGTGCCAGCAGCGTAGAGGGGTGGACGCACTCCTACAATGAGCAGTTCTTC.

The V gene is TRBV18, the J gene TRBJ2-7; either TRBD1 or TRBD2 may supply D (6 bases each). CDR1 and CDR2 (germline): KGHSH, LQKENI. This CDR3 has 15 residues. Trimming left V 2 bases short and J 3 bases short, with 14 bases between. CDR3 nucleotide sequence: TGTGCCAGCTCACCAATCACAGGGAGGAGCTACGAGCAGTACGTC. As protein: CASSPITGRSYEQYV.

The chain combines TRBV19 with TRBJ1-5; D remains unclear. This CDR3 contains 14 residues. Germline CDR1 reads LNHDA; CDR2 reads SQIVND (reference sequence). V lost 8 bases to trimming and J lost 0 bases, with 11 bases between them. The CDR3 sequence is CASERRNSNQPQHF. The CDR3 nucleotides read TGTGCCAGTGAGAGGCGGAATAGCAATCAGCCCCAGCATTTT.

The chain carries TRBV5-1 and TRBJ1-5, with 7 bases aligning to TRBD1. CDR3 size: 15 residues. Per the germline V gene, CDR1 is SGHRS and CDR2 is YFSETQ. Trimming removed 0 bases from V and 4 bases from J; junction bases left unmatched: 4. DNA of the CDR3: TGCGCCAGCAGCTTGGCGGGACAGCGAAATCAGCCCCAGCATTTT. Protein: CASSLAGQRNQPQHF.

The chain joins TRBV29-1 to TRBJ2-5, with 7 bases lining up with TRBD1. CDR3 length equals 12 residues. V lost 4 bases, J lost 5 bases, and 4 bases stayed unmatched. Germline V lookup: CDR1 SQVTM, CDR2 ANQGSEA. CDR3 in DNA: TGCAGCGTTGGAGGGGGCGGCGAGACCCAGTACTTC. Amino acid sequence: CSVGGGGETQYF. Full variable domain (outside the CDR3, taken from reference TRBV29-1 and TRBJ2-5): SAVISQKPSRDICQRGTSLTIQCQVDSQVTMMFWYRQQPGQSLTLIATANQGSEATYESGFVIDKFPISRPNLTFSTLTVSNMSPEDSSIYLCSVGGGGETQYFGPGTRLLVL.

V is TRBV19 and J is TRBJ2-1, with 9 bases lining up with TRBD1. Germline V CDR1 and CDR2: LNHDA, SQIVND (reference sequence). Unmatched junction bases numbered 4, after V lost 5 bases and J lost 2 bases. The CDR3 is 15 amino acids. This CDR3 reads CASSWDRATYNEQFF. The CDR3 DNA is TGTGCCAGTAGTTGGGACAGGGCAACCTACAATGAGCAGTTCTTC.

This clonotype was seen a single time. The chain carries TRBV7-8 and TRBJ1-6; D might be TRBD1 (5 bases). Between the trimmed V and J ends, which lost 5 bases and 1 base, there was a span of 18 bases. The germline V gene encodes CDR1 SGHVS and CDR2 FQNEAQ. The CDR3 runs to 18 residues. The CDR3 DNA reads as TGTGCCAGCAGCGACTATACGGGGGTCAGGTCCTATAATTCACCCCTCCACTTT. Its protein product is CASSDYTGVRSYNSPLHF.

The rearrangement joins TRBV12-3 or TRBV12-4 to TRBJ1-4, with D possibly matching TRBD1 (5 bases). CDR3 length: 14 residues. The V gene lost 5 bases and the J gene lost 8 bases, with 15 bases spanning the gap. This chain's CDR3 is CASSLRGVGEKLFF. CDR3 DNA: TGTGCCAGCAGTCTCCGGGGGGTCGGGGAAAAACTGTTTTTT.

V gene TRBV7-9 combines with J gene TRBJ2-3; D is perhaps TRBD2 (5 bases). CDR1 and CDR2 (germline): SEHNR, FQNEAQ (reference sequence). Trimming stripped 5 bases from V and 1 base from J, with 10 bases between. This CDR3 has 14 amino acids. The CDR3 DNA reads TGTGCCAGCAGCGTTGAGGGAGGCACAGATACGCAGTATTTT. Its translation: CASSVEGGTDTQYF.

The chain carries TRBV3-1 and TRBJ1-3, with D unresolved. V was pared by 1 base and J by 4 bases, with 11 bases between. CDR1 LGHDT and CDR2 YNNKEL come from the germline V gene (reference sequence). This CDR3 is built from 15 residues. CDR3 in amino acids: CASSQGTYGGNTIYF. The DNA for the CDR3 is TGTGCCAGCAGCCAAGGAACATATGGAGGAAACACCATATATTTT.

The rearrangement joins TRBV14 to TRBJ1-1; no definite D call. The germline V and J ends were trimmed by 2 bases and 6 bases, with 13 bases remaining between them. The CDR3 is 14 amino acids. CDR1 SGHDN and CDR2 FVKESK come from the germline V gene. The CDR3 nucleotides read TGTGCCAGCAGCCAAACGCGGCAGGCCTCTGAAGCTTTCTTT. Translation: CASSQTRQASEAFF.

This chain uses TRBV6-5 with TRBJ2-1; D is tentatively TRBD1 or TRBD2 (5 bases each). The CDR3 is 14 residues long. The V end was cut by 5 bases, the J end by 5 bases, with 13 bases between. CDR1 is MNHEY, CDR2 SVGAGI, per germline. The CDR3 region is CASSNRGRNNEQFF. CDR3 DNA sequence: TGTGCCAGCAGTAACCGGGGACGAAACAATGAGCAGTTCTTC.

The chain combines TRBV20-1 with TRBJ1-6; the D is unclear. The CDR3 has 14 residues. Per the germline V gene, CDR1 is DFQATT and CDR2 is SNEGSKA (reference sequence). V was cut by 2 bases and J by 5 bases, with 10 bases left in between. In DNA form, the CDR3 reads TGCAGTGCTAGAACTACAGAAGATAATTCACCCCTCCACTTT. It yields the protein CSARTTEDNSPLHF.

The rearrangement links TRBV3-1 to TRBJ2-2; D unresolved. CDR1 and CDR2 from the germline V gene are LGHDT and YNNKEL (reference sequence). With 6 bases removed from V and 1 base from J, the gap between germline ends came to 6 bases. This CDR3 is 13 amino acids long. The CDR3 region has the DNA TGTGCCAGCAGGCACAGGAACACCGGGGAGCTGTTTTTT. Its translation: CASRHRNTGELFF.

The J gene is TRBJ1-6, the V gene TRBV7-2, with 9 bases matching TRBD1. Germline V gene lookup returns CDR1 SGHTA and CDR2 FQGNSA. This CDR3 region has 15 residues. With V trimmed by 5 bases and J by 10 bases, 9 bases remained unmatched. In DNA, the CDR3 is TGTGCCAGCAGCACCGGAGGGACAGGGATCTCACCCCTCCACTTT. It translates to CASSTGGTGISPLHF.

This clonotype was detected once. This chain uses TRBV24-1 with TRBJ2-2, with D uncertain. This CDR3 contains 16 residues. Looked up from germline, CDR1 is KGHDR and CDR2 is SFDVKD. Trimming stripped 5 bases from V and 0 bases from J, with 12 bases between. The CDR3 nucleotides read TGTGCCACCAGTGGCAGGCTGACTGCGAACACCGGGGAGCTGTTTTTT. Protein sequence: CATSGRLTANTGELFF.

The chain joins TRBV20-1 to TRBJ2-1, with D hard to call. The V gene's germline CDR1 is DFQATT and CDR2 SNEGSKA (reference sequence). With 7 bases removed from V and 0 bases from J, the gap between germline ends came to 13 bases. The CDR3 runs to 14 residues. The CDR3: CSGRSAVSYNEQFF. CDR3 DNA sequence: TGCAGTGGTCGATCGGCAGTCTCCTACAATGAGCAGTTCTTC.

CDR3 coding DNA: TGCGCCAGCAGCCCTCGGAGTTTAGCCAAAAACATTCAGTACTTC. Amino acid sequence: CASSPRSLAKNIQYF. The chain joins TRBV5-1 to TRBJ2-4; no clear D. Trimming cost V 4 bases and J 0 bases, with 11 bases left between them. The germline CDR1 and CDR2 sequences are SGHRS and YFSETQ. CDR3 length equals 15 residues.